The 24 T cell receptor beta chains below come from one sample, sequenced in a study of CD8 T cells in Susac syndrome. RNA amounts of roughly 0.45 to 1 ug underwent reverse transcription with random hexamers. TCRdb independently ran MiXCR on the immunoSEQ multiplex PCR reads; one entry per CDR3 protein. This table has some 100,000 distinct CDR3 sequences, 85% to 95% appearing once. The source material was CD4+ T cells from PBMCs. The receptors originated from a human donor with multiple sclerosis.

The chain has TRBV13 and TRBJ2-7; a weak D match, TRBD1 (6 bases). The germline V and J ends were trimmed by 1 base and 1 base, with 14 bases remaining between them. CDR1 is PRHDT, CDR2 FYEKMQ, per germline (reference sequence). CDR3 size: 16 residues. DNA for the CDR3: TGTGCCAGCAGCTTAGAAAGGTACAGGGAGTCCTACGAGCAGTACTTC. As protein: CASSLERYRESYEQYF. The whole variable domain, filled in from reference TRBV13 and TRBJ2-7, reads AAGVIQSPRHLIKEKRETATLKCYPIPRHDTVYWYQQGPGQDPQFLISFYEKMQSDKGSIPDRFSAQQFSDYHSELNMSSLELGDSALYFCASSLERYRESYEQYFGPGTRLTVT.

The V and J genes are TRBV12-3 or TRBV12-4 and TRBJ2-6, with D possibly matching TRBD2 (6 bases). V lost 3 bases to trimming and J lost 0 bases, with 12 bases between them. The length of the CDR3 is 17 residues. The CDR3: CASSLGGPSSGANVLTF. CDR3 DNA sequence: TGTGCCAGCAGTTTGGGAGGACCGAGCTCTGGGGCCAACGTCCTGACTTTC.

The chain is built from TRBV9 and TRBJ2-1; 13 bases agree with TRBD2. J gave up 8 bases and V 3 bases, and 5 bases lay outside the gene matches. CDR1 SGDLS and CDR2 YYNGEE come from the germline V gene. The CDR3 is 15 amino acids. The CDR3 reads CASSDGTSGVYEQFF. In nucleotides, the CDR3 is TGTGCCAGCAGCGACGGGACTAGCGGGGTCTATGAGCAGTTCTTC.

This sequence joins TRBV10-3 and TRBJ2-3; tentatively, D is TRBD2 (5 bases). CDR3 length: 14 residues. The V end lost 10 bases, the J end lost 1 base, and 15 bases lay between the germline ends. Per germline, CDR1 ENHRY and CDR2 SYGVKD. CDR3 coding DNA: TGTGCCACCGGGATTTCTACCGGCACAGATACGCAGTATTTT. The encoded protein is CATGISTGTDTQYF.

The chain recombines TRBV2 with TRBJ1-2; D is uncertain. This CDR3 spans 14 amino acids. Trimming left V 3 bases short and J 8 bases short, with 16 bases between. Germline assignment: CDR1 SNHLY and CDR2 FYNNEI. The CDR3 is CASSERAGREGYTF. CDR3 bases: TGTGCCAGCAGTGAGCGTGCCGGAAGGGAGGGCTACACCTTC.

The chain couples TRBV3-1 to TRBJ2-2; D is ambiguous. Looked up from germline, CDR1 is LGHDT and CDR2 is YNNKEL (reference sequence). Trimming removed 4 bases from V and 6 bases from J, with 6 bases in between. The CDR3 runs 12 residues. In DNA, the CDR3 is TGTGCCAGCAGCCCCCTACCCGGGGAGCTGTTTTTT. This codes for CASSPLPGELFF. Complete variable domain (other parts from reference TRBV3-1 and TRBJ2-2): DTAVSQTPKYLVTQMGNDKSIKCEQNLGHDTMYWYKQDSKKFLKIMFSYNNKELIINETVPNRFSPKSPDKAHLNLHINSLELGDSAVYFCASSPLPGELFFGEGSRLTVL.

The V gene is TRBV19, the J gene TRBJ1-1, with no clear D. The CDR3 covers 13 residues. V lost 7 bases, J lost 6 bases, and 15 bases lay in between. Germline assignment: CDR1 LNHDA and CDR2 SQIVND (reference sequence). Here the CDR3 reads CASNPPGKAEAFF. The CDR3 DNA is TGTGCCAGTAACCCCCCGGGGAAGGCTGAAGCTTTCTTT.

The CDR3 DNA reads as TGTGCCAGCAGCGCGAAGACAGGGAACTCCTACAATGAGCAGTTCTTC. Translation: CASSAKTGNSYNEQFF. The chain carries TRBV9 and TRBJ2-1; 7 bases match TRBD1. V lost 3 bases to trimming and J lost 0 bases; unmatched junction nucleotides: 6. Per the germline V gene, CDR1 is SGDLS and CDR2 is YYNGEE. The CDR3 is 16 residues long.

The rearrangement uses TRBV18 and TRBJ1-2; D unresolved. V was clipped by 3 bases and J by 4 bases, with 6 bases between them. Germline V CDR1 and CDR2: KGHSH, LQKENI. This CDR3 has 12 amino acids. DNA of the CDR3: TGTGCCAGCTCACCGGGCAGCTATGGCTACACCTTC. Its translation is CASSPGSYGYTF.

This clonotype was seen just once. This chain links TRBV9 with TRBJ2-5; D perhaps matches TRBD2 (6 bases). Germline V gene lookup returns CDR1 SGDLS and CDR2 YYNGEE. CDR3 length equals 16 residues. Trimming removed 4 bases from V and 4 bases from J, with 20 bases in between. CDR3: CASSPGRSGYVETQYF. For the CDR3, the DNA is TGTGCCAGCAGCCCAGGGAGGTCAGGTTACGTAGAGACCCAGTACTTC.

J is TRBJ1-2 and V is TRBV7-2, with a weak D call TRBD1 (6 bases). V lost 8 bases and J 7 bases, leaving 23 bases between the germline ends. Germline loops: CDR1 SGHTA, CDR2 FQGNSA. CDR3 length: 15 amino acids. The CDR3 region is CASAIRRWGAPGYTF. CDR3 DNA: TGTGCCAGCGCCATCCGCAGATGGGGGGCGCCTGGCTACACCTTC.

V and J are TRBV7-6 and TRBJ1-6; TRBD1 matches 9 bases. Germline CDR1 and CDR2: SGHVS and FNYEAQ. The trim removed 1 base at V and 10 bases at J, leaving 5 bases unmatched. The CDR3 covers 15 residues. For the CDR3, the DNA is TGTGCCAGCAGCTTAGGGACAGGGGTTAGGTCACCCCTCCACTTT. The encoded protein is CASSLGTGVRSPLHF.

The genes are TRBV18 and TRBJ2-5, with 8 bases matching TRBD1. CDR3 length: 14 residues. J was trimmed by 4 bases and V by 2 bases; bases with no gene match: 3. Germline CDR1 reads KGHSH; CDR2 reads LQKENI. This chain's CDR3 is CASSPNRGAETQYF. DNA of the CDR3: TGTGCCAGCTCACCAAACAGGGGGGCAGAGACCCAGTACTTC.

The rearrangement joins TRBV5-1 to TRBJ1-1, with D perhaps matching TRBD1 (6 bases). The CDR3 extends over 15 amino acids. The V gene's germline CDR1 is SGHRS and CDR2 YFSETQ. V dropped 4 bases and J dropped 4 bases, with 17 bases sitting between them. This CDR3 reads CASSPGGGGTTEAFF. The DNA of the CDR3 is TGCGCCAGCAGCCCCGGCGGGGGCGGGACCACTGAAGCTTTCTTT.

In its sample, this clonotype was seen a few times. The chain is built from TRBV20-1 and TRBJ1-5; D may be TRBD1 (6 bases). In germline, CDR1 is DFQATT, CDR2 SNEGSKA (reference sequence). The CDR3 consists of 11 residues. V lost 1 base and J lost 12, with 10 bases in between. The CDR3: CSARATGIQHF. The CDR3 DNA reads as TGCAGTGCTAGAGCTACAGGGATCCAGCATTTT.

The chain recombines TRBV20-1 with TRBJ1-6, with 8 nucleotides matching TRBD1. Germline V CDR1 and CDR2: DFQATT, SNEGSKA (reference sequence). This CDR3 has 13 amino acids. V shed 6 bases and J 7 bases; nucleotides not matched to a gene: 5. The CDR3 DNA reads as TGCAGTGCAAGGACAGGGAGCAATTCACCCCTCCACTTT. Protein: CSARTGSNSPLHF.

This sequence joins TRBV5-1 and TRBJ2-4, with D perhaps being TRBD1 or TRBD2 (5 bases each). Trimming left V 4 bases short and J 5 bases short, with 13 bases between. The CDR3 loop spans 14 amino acids. Germline values: CDR1 SGHRS, CDR2 YFSETQ. CDR3 amino acids: CASSPWGKENIQYF. The CDR3 coding sequence is TGCGCCAGCAGCCCATGGGGGAAAGAAAACATTCAGTACTTC.

The genes are TRBV5-7 and TRBJ2-1; possibly TRBD2 for D (7 bases). TRBV5-7 belongs to the ORF category, with a function that is uncertain. This CDR3 has 14 residues. V dropped 0 bases and J dropped 9 bases, with 13 bases sitting between them. CDR3 bases: TGTGCCAGCAGCTTGGGAGGGGGGGAGATTGAGCAGTTCTTC. Encoded protein: CASSLGGGEIEQFF.

The chain recombines TRBV6-2 or TRBV6-3 with TRBJ2-3, with unresolved D. The germline V gene encodes CDR1 MNHEY and CDR2 SVGEGT. Trimming cost V 0 bases and J 2 bases, with 9 bases left between them. This CDR3 region has 15 residues. The CDR3 bases are TGTGCCAGCAGTTACTCTGGAACTTCCACAGATACGCAGTATTTT. It specifies CASSYSGTSTDTQYF.

The chain couples TRBV7-9 to TRBJ1-2, with 9 bases that match TRBD1. The CDR3 is made up of 15 amino acids. J lost 6 bases, V lost 1 base, and 6 bases had no gene match. The germline V gene has CDR1 SEHNR and CDR2 FQNEAQ (reference sequence). CDR3 nucleotide sequence: TGTGCCAGCAGCTTAGGACGGACAGGGGAGCATGGCTACACCTTC. It encodes CASSLGRTGEHGYTF.

The chain links TRBV4-3 to TRBJ2-1, with 9 bases aligning to TRBD2. Germline CDR1 and CDR2: LGHNA and YSLEER. There are 15 residues in the CDR3. The V segment lost 4 bases and the J segment 5 bases; nucleotides outside the gene matches: 6. DNA of the CDR3: TGCGCCAGCAGCCCGCAAGCGGGAGGCAACAATGAGCAGTTCTTC. Residues: CASSPQAGGNNEQFF.

V gene TRBV3-1 combines with J gene TRBJ1-4, with TRBD1 as a possible D gene (5 bases). Between the trimmed V and J ends, which lost 0 bases and 11 bases, there was a span of 16 bases. The germline CDR1 and CDR2 sequences are LGHDT and YNNKEL (reference sequence). The CDR3 is made up of 15 amino acids. This CDR3 reads CASSQDNGGGEKLFF. The DNA of the CDR3 is TGTGCCAGCAGCCAAGATAATGGGGGTGGTGAGAAACTGTTTTTT.

The chain links TRBV11-2 to TRBJ2-7, with D perhaps assigned TRBD1 or TRBD2 (5 bases each). Germline V CDR1 and CDR2: SGHAT, FQNNGV. CDR3 length: 16 residues. V lost 4 bases to trimming and J lost 5 bases, with 21 bases between them. Here the CDR3 reads CASSWVGAGVNHEQYF. CDR3 coding DNA: TGTGCCAGCAGCTGGGTCGGGGCCGGTGTAAACCACGAGCAGTACTTC.

This clonotype was observed a single time. The rearrangement uses TRBV4-3 and TRBJ2-2; tentatively, D is TRBD1 (5 bases). Deletions cut 1 base from V and 6 bases from J, with 9 bases between. CDR1 is LGHNA, CDR2 YSLEER, per germline. The CDR3 contains 14 residues. For the CDR3, the DNA is TGCGCCAGCAGCCAAGGCAGGGCAGCCGGGGAGCTGTTTTTT. It yields the protein CASSQGRAAGELFF.